This T cell receptor beta chain is from a study of blood T cell repertoires in COVID-19. Study details: The cDNA or gDNA used as material had been derived from T cells, B-cell-depleted T cells, or PBMCs.

Profiled with immunoSEQ multiplex PCR; TCRdb holds only in-frame clones, not every one. The table records some 250,000 clones, around 83% of them present only once. Germline V gives CDR1 LGHNA, CDR2 YNFKEQ. The ends were cut back, 0 bases at V and 3 bases at J, with 11 bases in the middle. There are 15 residues in the CDR3. The receptor comes from a man aged 35 to 55 with active or convalescent COVID-19. The chain has TRBV4-2 and TRBJ1-2; TRBD1 might be the D (6 bases). Input material: peripheral blood. CDR3 sequence: CASSQDQGRDYGYTF. CDR3 in DNA: TGTGCCAGCAGCCAAGATCAGGGGCGCGACTATGGCTACACCTTC.